One and the same sample provided the 16 T cell receptor beta chains below, sequenced in a study of a mutant IDH1 vaccine in newly diagnosed glioma. Time point in this sample: baseline, week 1 (first vaccination visit). Treatment of the sample: pre-vaccination baseline after standard-of-care therapy. This table comes from immunoSEQ multiplex PCR, and its TCRdb copy is limited to in-frame clones, with some not included. The sample records some 95,000 clones, just under 80% being singletons. The material sequenced was PBMCs, taken from a glioma patient treated with radiotherapy, temozolomide or both. The receptors originated from a man aged 40-50 years with glioma.

The table lists this clone with a few counts. This chain uses TRBV7-9 with TRBJ2-3, with TRBD1 as a possible D gene (6 bases). The V end was cut by 6 bases, the J end by 6 bases, with 16 bases between. Germline values: CDR1 SEHNR, CDR2 FQNEAQ (reference sequence). This CDR3 spans 14 amino acids. DNA for the CDR3: TGTGCCAGCAGTTTATTACAGGGATCTGATACGCAGTATTTT. Translation gives CASSLLQGSDTQYF. The complete variable domain, with remaining parts taken from reference TRBV7-9 and TRBJ2-3, reads DTGVSQNPRHKITKRGQNVTFRCDPISEHNRLYWYRQTLGQGPEFLTYFQNEAQLEKSRLLSDRFSAERPKGSFSTLEIQRTEQGDSAMYLCASSLLQGSDTQYFGPGTRLTVL.

This chain uses TRBV7-2 with TRBJ2-3; 13 bases are a match to TRBD2. The CDR3 contains 17 residues. The germline V gene encodes CDR1 SGHTA and CDR2 FQGNSA. The J segment lost 1 base and the V segment lost 2 bases, leaving 3 bases of the junction unmatched. The CDR3 sequence is CASSLRTSGRGTDTQYF. The CDR3 DNA follows: TGTGCCAGCAGCTTACGCACTAGCGGGAGGGGCACAGATACGCAGTATTTT.

This chain links TRBV2 with TRBJ1-5; the D is unclear. The CDR3 has 16 residues. V was clipped by 4 bases and J by 5 bases, with 18 bases between them. Germline lookup yields CDR1 SNHLY and CDR2 FYNNEI. The CDR3 bases are TGTGCCAGCAGTGCGTTTATTCTTGGAAGGGATCAGCCCCAGCATTTT. Protein product: CASSAFILGRDQPQHF.

This chain links TRBV4-2 with TRBJ2-3; 10 nucleotides line up with TRBD1. CDR3 length equals 16 residues. From germline, CDR1 is LGHNA and CDR2 YNFKEQ. With 0 bases clipped from V and 0 bases from J, the junction kept 0 bases outside the gene matches. The CDR3 is CASSQEGQGSTDTQYF. CDR3 bases: TGTGCCAGCAGCCAAGAGGGACAGGGGAGCACAGATACGCAGTATTTT.

The genes are TRBV10-1 and TRBJ1-6, with D unclear. Germline-derived CDR1 and CDR2 are WNHNN and SYGVQD (reference sequence). This CDR3 has 13 residues. Trimming pared 2 bases from V and 14 bases from J, leaving 13 bases between. Here the CDR3 reads CASSEMGNTALHF. CDR3 DNA: TGCGCCAGCAGTGAGATGGGGAACACGGCCCTCCACTTT.

The J gene is TRBJ2-7, the V gene TRBV25-1; D gene uncertain. Between the trimmed V and J ends, which lost 10 bases and 1 base, there was a span of 14 bases. Germline V gives CDR1 MGHDK, CDR2 SYGVNS. This CDR3 region has 13 residues. DNA for the CDR3: TGTGCCACCCAGACGTTTGGTTCCTACGAGCAGTACTTC. Translated: CATQTFGSYEQYF.

The J gene is TRBJ1-1, the V gene TRBV10-3; possible D gene TRBD1, 6 bases. The CDR3 contains 14 residues. The ends were cut back, 2 bases at V and 3 bases at J, with 10 bases in the middle. Germline V gives CDR1 ENHRY, CDR2 SYGVKD. CDR3 in amino acids: CAISEGGADTEAFF. The CDR3 bases are TGTGCCATCAGTGAGGGGGGGGCAGACACTGAAGCTTTCTTT.

This clone was counted a few times. The chain has TRBV6-1 and TRBJ1-5; D possibly corresponds to TRBD1 (5 bases). In germline, CDR1 is MNHNS, CDR2 SASEGT. V was shortened by 8 bases and J by 7 bases, with 15 bases between the two germline ends. The CDR3 consists of 13 residues. In nucleotides, the CDR3 is TGTGCCAGCGGAGGGGTTCTTGGGCAGCCCCAGCATTTT. Translated, it gives CASGGVLGQPQHF.

The V gene is TRBV9, the J gene TRBJ1-2; D remains unclear. CDR1 is SGDLS and CDR2 is YYNGEE in the germline V gene. The ends were cut back, 4 bases at V and 6 bases at J, with 10 bases in the middle. This CDR3 region has 12 residues. CDR3 amino acids: CASSRRLDGYTF. CDR3 sequence (DNA): TGTGCCAGCAGCCGAAGGCTAGATGGCTACACCTTC.

The genes are TRBV5-4 and TRBJ1-2; TRBD1 matches at 9 bases. Germline values: CDR1 SGHNT, CDR2 YYREEE (reference sequence). With V trimmed by 4 bases and J by 5 bases, 6 bases remained unmatched. There are 14 residues in the CDR3. CDR3 nucleotides: TGTGCCAGCAGCCCTACAGGGGGCGGGTATGGCTACACCTTC. Translating gives CASSPTGGGYGYTF.

The chain is built from TRBV5-6 and TRBJ2-3; 9 bases are a match to TRBD1. J was trimmed by 5 bases and V by 2 bases; bases with no gene match: 9. Germline V gives CDR1 SGHDT, CDR2 YYEEEE. The CDR3 spans 16 residues. The CDR3 here is CASSFSQGAAGDTQYF. The DNA of the CDR3 is TGTGCCAGCAGCTTTTCACAGGGGGCGGCCGGAGATACGCAGTATTTT.

The genes are TRBV4-3 and TRBJ2-5; the D gene is possibly TRBD2 (6 bases). Germline CDR1 LGHNA, CDR2 YSLEER. Trimming took 3 bases from V and 3 from J, leaving 20 bases between them. CDR3 length equals 17 residues. CDR3 coding DNA: TGCGCCAGCAGCCAGCTAGTGGGACCCCGGGGGAAAGAGACCCAGTACTTC. It translates to CASSQLVGPRGKETQYF.

The chain carries TRBV27 and TRBJ2-3; D possibly corresponds to TRBD1 (6 bases). This CDR3 has 15 residues. Germline V gene data show CDR1 as MNHEY and CDR2 as SMNVEV (reference sequence). V lost 8 bases and J 6 bases, leaving 21 bases between the germline ends. CDR3 amino acids: CASRNRVRGRDTQYF. CDR3 bases: TGTGCCAGCCGAAACCGGGTCAGGGGCCGCGATACGCAGTATTTT.

This rearrangement joins TRBV5-4 to TRBJ2-7; D not certain. The CDR3 is 13 residues long. CDR1 and CDR2 (germline): SGHNT, YYREEE (reference sequence). V was pared by 2 bases and J by 3 bases, with 9 bases between. In DNA, the CDR3 is TGTGCCAGCAGCTTAGGGCAGAGCTACGAGCAGTACTTC. Protein sequence: CASSLGQSYEQYF. Complete variable domain (other parts from reference TRBV5-4 and TRBJ2-7): ETGVTQSPTHLIKTRGQQVTLRCSSQSGHNTVSWYQQALGQGPQFIFQYYREEENGRGNFPPRFSGLQFPNYSSELNVNALELDDSALYLCASSLGQSYEQYFGPGTRLTVT.

This chain uses TRBV7-2 with TRBJ2-7; TRBD1 or TRBD2 may be the D gene (5 bases each). There are 16 residues in the CDR3. Germline assignment: CDR1 SGHTA and CDR2 FQGNSA. V was trimmed by 1 base and J by 1 base, leaving 14 bases between them. This chain's CDR3 is CASSLDPPGPSYEQYF. The DNA of the CDR3 is TGTGCCAGCAGCTTAGACCCTCCGGGACCATCCTACGAGCAGTACTTC.

The chain couples TRBV5-1 to TRBJ1-6; D gene unclear. The CDR3 runs 14 residues. Germline V lookup: CDR1 SGHRS, CDR2 YFSETQ. Trimming stripped 5 bases from V and 7 bases from J, with 13 bases between. CDR3 coding DNA: TGCGCCAGCAGTCAGACTGCACCCAATTCACCCCTCCACTTT. Translating it yields CASSQTAPNSPLHF.